What follows are 4 T cell receptor beta chains derived from one specimen sequenced in a study of CD8+ T cells in alopecia areata. TCR sequencing used cDNA made by reverse transcription of extracted RNA. Repertoires were generated with immunoSEQ multiplex PCR, while TCRdb's copy carries only in-frame clones and drops some. Of more than 10,000 clones in the sample, roughly 60% are singletons; the top ten hold roughly 8.1%. Lesional scalp punch biopsies and peripheral blood were collected from alopecia areata patients. The material was skin, obtained at week 0. The source of these receptors is a human donor with alopecia areata.

The chain uses TRBV2 and TRBJ2-7; 8 bases align to TRBD1. Germline trimming cut 6 bases from V and 5 bases from J; bases unmatched to any gene: 18. Looked up from germline, CDR1 is SNHLY and CDR2 is FYNNEI. The CDR3 contains 17 residues. This CDR3 is CASRDPLRTGSGDEQYF. The DNA of the CDR3 is TGTGCCAGCAGGGACCCCCTAAGGACAGGGTCTGGTGACGAGCAGTACTTC.

V is TRBV18 and J is TRBJ2-1; tentative D call: TRBD1 (6 bases). Trimming shortened V by 1 base and J by 0 bases, and 31 bases separated the two germline ends. Germline V gene lookup returns CDR1 KGHSH and CDR2 LQKENI. There are 23 residues in the CDR3. The CDR3 DNA sequence: TGTGCCAGCTCACCACGGTCGAGGGGGAACCCGATAAAATATACCCCCTCCTACAATGAGCAGTTCTTC. It specifies CASSPRSRGNPIKYTPSYNEQFF. Full variable domain (outside the CDR3, taken from reference TRBV18 and TRBJ2-1): NAGVMQNPRHLVRRRGQEARLRCSPMKGHSHVYWYRQLPEEGLKFMVYLQKENIIDESGMPKERFSAEFPKEGPSILRIQQVVRGDSAAYFCASSPRSRGNPIKYTPSYNEQFFGPGTRLTVL.

The chain combines TRBV4-1 with TRBJ2-3; TRBD2 matches at 9 bases. Germline loops: CDR1 MGHRA, CDR2 YSYEKL. V lost 4 bases to trimming and J lost 1 base; unmatched junction nucleotides: 18. The length of the CDR3 is 20 residues. This CDR3 is CASSLRGLGGGATGTDTQYF. Here the CDR3 DNA reads TGCGCCAGCAGCCTCCGAGGACTAGGCGGGGGGGCGACAGGCACAGATACGCAGTATTTT.

In its sample, this clone was seen a few times. The chain has TRBV5-1 and TRBJ2-5; 7 positions agree with TRBD1. This CDR3 contains 15 residues. Looked up from germline, CDR1 is SGHRS and CDR2 is YFSETQ. With V trimmed by 4 bases and J by 5 bases, 11 bases remained unmatched. DNA for the CDR3: TGCGCCAGCAGCCCAGGGGTCTCACAGGGGGAGACCCAGTACTTC. Protein product: CASSPGVSQGETQYF.